Detailed here is one TCR beta chain. Its target is not known. This sample was taken from a study of CD8+ T cells in alopecia areata. Broader study findings: While tofacitinib was given, many expanded lesional clones persisted in scalp and blood. Tofacitinib significantly decreased scalp clonality and expanded CD8+ clones among top 100. Clonality exceeded that of normal scalp in lesional scalp, most notably in alopecia totalis/universalis.

As the sequencing template, cDNA was produced by extracting RNA and reverse transcribing it. The assay was immunoSEQ multiplex PCR, and TCRdb's table has in-frame clones only and misses some. Altogether roughly 200,000 clones are present, about 48% being singletons, with the ten largest covering under 14%. Documented treatment: oral pan-JAK inhibitor, 5-10 mg twice daily. This TCR was sampled from a human donor with alopecia areata. Sequenced here: CD8+ T cells sorted from blood, sampled at week 24, from a patient treated with tofacitinib.

The CDR3 DNA reads TGCGCCAGCAGCTTGGAGGGGGGGCTCGGGCAGCCCCAGCATTTT. Translated, it gives CASSLEGGLGQPQHF. V and J are TRBV5-1 and TRBJ1-5; a weak D match, TRBD1 (6 bases). V gave up 0 bases and J gave up 7 bases, with 14 bases separating them. Germline values: CDR1 SGHRS, CDR2 YFSETQ. There are 15 residues in the CDR3.